This entry concerns a single TCR beta chain. These data belong to a study of T cell changes during pregnancy in multiple sclerosis. Sequencing was performed with immunoSEQ multiplex PCR; in TCRdb, only in-frame clones are kept and a portion is missing. The sample records roughly 52,000 clones, approximately 94% being singletons. The junction had 4 bases not matched to a gene; V was cut back by 3 bases and J by 5 bases. The CDR3 is 15 residues long. From germline, CDR1 is SGHTA and CDR2 FQGTGA. The sequencing here drew on CD8+ T cells from peripheral blood mononuclear cells, taken before pregnancy. The clonotype originates from a female donor with multiple sclerosis, enrolled in a pregnancy study. The chain joins TRBV7-3 to TRBJ2-1; TRBD2 aligns across 10 bases. The DNA of the CDR3 is TGTGCCAGCAGCTTCGGACTAGCGGCTGACAATGAGCAGTTCTTC. As protein: CASSFGLAADNEQFF. Drawing the rest from reference TRBV7-3 and TRBJ2-1, the complete variable domain is GAGVSQTPSNKVTEKGKYVELRCDPISGHTALYWYRQSLGQGPEFLIYFQGTGAADDSGLPNDRFFAVRPEGSVSTLKIQRTERGDSAVYLCASSFGLAADNEQFFGPGTRLTVL.